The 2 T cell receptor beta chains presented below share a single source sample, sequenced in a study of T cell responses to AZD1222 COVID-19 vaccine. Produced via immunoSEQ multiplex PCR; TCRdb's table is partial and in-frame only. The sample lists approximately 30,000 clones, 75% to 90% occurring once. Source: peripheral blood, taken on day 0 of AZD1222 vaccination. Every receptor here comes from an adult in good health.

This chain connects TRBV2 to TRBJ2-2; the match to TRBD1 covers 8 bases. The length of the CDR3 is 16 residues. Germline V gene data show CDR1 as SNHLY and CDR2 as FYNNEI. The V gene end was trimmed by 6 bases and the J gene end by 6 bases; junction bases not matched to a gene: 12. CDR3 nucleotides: TGTGCCAGCAGGCATCAGGGGGCGAAGGGTGCCGGGGAGCTGTTTTTT. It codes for CASRHQGAKGAGELFF.

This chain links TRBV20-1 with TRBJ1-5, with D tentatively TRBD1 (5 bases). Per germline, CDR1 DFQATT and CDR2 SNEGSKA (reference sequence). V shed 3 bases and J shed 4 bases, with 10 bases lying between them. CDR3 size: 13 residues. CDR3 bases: TGCAGTGCTAGTAGGGACGCAAATCAGCCCCAGCATTTT. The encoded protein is CSASRDANQPQHF.